These 13 T cell receptor beta chains came from one sample sequenced in a study of T cell changes during pregnancy in multiple sclerosis. Method: immunoSEQ multiplex PCR; TCRdb's copy keeps in-frame clones and lacks some. This sample carries 90,000 to 100,000 clones, about 94% of them seen once, and the ten largest clones take roughly 2.4%. The input for sequencing was peripheral blood, taken in the third trimester of pregnancy. The receptors were sampled from a female donor with multiple sclerosis, enrolled in a pregnancy study.

The chain joins TRBV7-9 to TRBJ2-7; 9 bases agree with TRBD1. The ends lost 6 bases at V and 2 bases at J; junction bases unmatched: 2. The CDR3 runs to 13 residues. Looked up from germline, CDR1 is SEHNR and CDR2 is FQNEAQ (reference sequence). The CDR3 spells CASRGTGPYEQYF. The CDR3 nucleotides read TGTGCCAGCAGGGGGACAGGGCCCTACGAGCAGTACTTC.

Only one count was recorded for this clone. The chain uses TRBV27 and TRBJ2-7; D is perhaps TRBD2 (5 bases). The CDR3 sequence is 13 residues long. The V gene lost 6 bases and the J gene lost 3 bases, with 12 bases spanning the gap. The germline gives CDR1 MNHEY, CDR2 SMNVEV (reference sequence). DNA of the CDR3: TGTGCCAGCAGCTCTTCTGGAGGCTACGAGCAGTACTTC. Its protein product is CASSSSGGYEQYF.

The V gene is TRBV7-2, the J gene TRBJ2-1; TRBD2 matches at 10 bases. Germline lookup yields CDR1 SGHTA and CDR2 FQGNSA. The ends lost 1 base at V and 7 bases at J; junction bases unmatched: 10. This CDR3 has 17 residues. In DNA form, the CDR3 reads TGTGCCAGCAGCTTAGTCAGCGGGAGGGGAGGGATAAATGAGCAGTTCTTC. This gives the protein CASSLVSGRGGINEQFF.

DNA of the CDR3: TGCAGCGTTGCGGCAGGGTCCTACGAGCAGTACTTC. Translating it yields CSVAAGSYEQYF. The chain recombines TRBV29-1 with TRBJ2-7, with D perhaps TRBD1 (5 bases). V was shortened by 4 bases and J by 1 base, with 8 bases between the two germline ends. This CDR3 is built from 12 residues. Germline V gene sequence: CDR1 SQVTM, CDR2 ANQGSEA.

The chain joins TRBV5-6 to TRBJ2-7; 16 nucleotides match TRBD2. Trimming at V came to 7 bases and at J to 2 bases, leaving 15 bases not matched to a gene. Germline V gene sequence: CDR1 SGHDT, CDR2 YYEEEE. This CDR3 has 19 residues. The CDR3 coding sequence is TGTGCCAGCTGGCCTACCGCGGGACTAGCGGGAGGGCCGACCTACGAGCAGTACTTC. This translates into CASWPTAGLAGGPTYEQYF.

The chain links TRBV28 to TRBJ2-7; 7 bases map to TRBD1. V shed 9 bases and J 4 bases; nucleotides not matched to a gene: 12. CDR3 size: 14 residues. Germline V CDR1 and CDR2: MDHEN, SYDVKM. Written as DNA, the CDR3 is TGTGCCAGTAGACGACAGGGATTGGGTTACGAGCAGTACTTC. Its protein product is CASRRQGLGYEQYF.

This clone was found once. The chain employs TRBV11-2 and TRBJ2-2; D is perhaps TRBD2 (5 bases). The germline V and J ends were trimmed by 0 bases and 3 bases, with 8 bases remaining between them. Germline V lookup: CDR1 SGHAT, CDR2 FQNNGV. This CDR3 has 15 amino acids. The DNA for the CDR3 is TGTGCCAGCAGCTTAGAGCCGGGGTACACCGGGGAGCTGTTTTTT. Its protein is CASSLEPGYTGELFF. Using reference TRBV11-2 and TRBJ2-2 for the parts outside the CDR3, the full variable domain is EAGVAQSPRYKIIEKRQSVAFWCNPISGHATLYWYQQILGQGPKLLIQFQNNGVVDDSQLPKDRFSAERLKGVDSTLKIQPAKLEDSAVYLCASSLEPGYTGELFFGEGSRLTVL.

The V and J genes are TRBV28 and TRBJ2-2; 11 bases line up with TRBD1. CDR1 MDHEN and CDR2 SYDVKM come from the germline V gene. The J segment lost 5 bases and the V segment lost 3 bases, leaving 2 bases of the junction unmatched. The CDR3 has 15 residues. CDR3 in DNA: TGTGCCAGCAGTTTTGGGACAGGGGGTACCGGGGAGCTGTTTTTT. Amino acid sequence: CASSFGTGGTGELFF.

The chain is built from TRBV27 and TRBJ2-5; D possibly corresponds to TRBD2 (5 bases). The CDR3 has 15 residues. The V gene's germline CDR1 is MNHEY and CDR2 SMNVEV (reference sequence). Trimming took 0 bases from V and 5 from J, leaving 13 bases between them. CDR3 in amino acids: CASSLSWARGETQYF. CDR3 in DNA: TGTGCCAGCAGTTTATCTTGGGCCCGCGGGGAGACCCAGTACTTC.

Here the CDR3 DNA reads TGTGCCAGCAGTTTTAGGGGGAACTACGAGCAGTACTTC. Residues: CASSFRGNYEQYF. The V and J genes are TRBV6-5 and TRBJ2-7, with D possibly TRBD1 on 6 matching bases. The length of the CDR3 is 13 residues. The germline V gene has CDR1 MNHEY and CDR2 SVGAGI. Between the trimmed V and J ends, which lost 4 bases and 3 bases, there was a span of 10 bases.

This clone was counted between two and nine times. The gene calls are TRBV29-1 and TRBJ1-1; unclear D gene. There are 11 residues in the CDR3. Trimming left V 4 bases short and J 0 bases short, with 3 bases between. Germline-derived CDR1 and CDR2 are SQVTM and ANQGSEA. This chain's CDR3 is CSVALNTEAFF. The CDR3 DNA reads as TGCAGCGTTGCTCTGAACACTGAAGCTTTCTTT.

This sequence joins TRBV19 and TRBJ2-1; 7 bases agree with TRBD2. The CDR3 is 13 residues long. V was clipped by 8 bases and J by 4 bases; unmatched bases: 5. The V gene's germline CDR1 is LNHDA and CDR2 SQIVND (reference sequence). The CDR3 region has the DNA TGTGCCAGTTCCTCGGGGGGATACAATGAGCAGTTCTTC. Protein: CASSSGGYNEQFF.

V usage is TRBV6-1 and J usage is TRBJ2-1; D may be TRBD1 (6 bases). Germline loops: CDR1 MNHNS, CDR2 SASEGT. The CDR3 spans 15 residues. V lost 4 bases and J lost 5, with 15 bases in between. DNA for the CDR3: TGTGCCAGCAGTGGACCGGGACAAAAGAACAATGAGCAGTTCTTC. It yields the protein CASSGPGQKNNEQFF.